This is a list of T cell receptor beta chains from one sample in a study of OX40 agonist ivuxolimab in advanced cancers. Sequencing was performed with immunoSEQ multiplex PCR; in TCRdb, only in-frame clones are kept and a portion is missing. The table records about 110,000 clones, 85% to 95% of them present only once. The starting material was CD4+ or CD8+ T cells sorted from blood, obtained in a trial of the OX40 agonist ivuxolimab. These receptors all stem from an adult with an advanced solid tumor such as melanoma, head and neck, liver or kidney cancer. Each CDR3 is given with its conserved first and last residue. A D gene is named only where the DNA matches it firmly. Clone size, where shown, is once, few, many, or a class for clones that have expanded.

NA	TRBD2	TRBJ2-1	TRBV5-1	TGCGCCAGCAGCTTGACTAGCGGTAGCTACAATGAGCAGTTCTTC	CASSLTSGSYNEQFF
NA	TRBD2	TRBJ2-7	TRBV6-1	TGTGCCAGCAGTGACCAGGGGACTAGCGGCTACGAGCAGTACTTC	CASSDQGTSGYEQYF
NA	NA	TRBJ1-5	TRBV5-1	TGCGCCAGCAGCTTGTCAGGGGATAGCAATCAGCCCCAGCATTTT	CASSLSGDSNQPQHF
NA	NA	TRBJ1-4	TRBV11-2	TGTGCCAGCAGCTTAGTGGGAGGTGGGGAAAAACTGTTTTTT	CASSLVGGGEKLFF
NA	NA	TRBJ2-6	TRBV5-1	TGCGCCAGCAGCTTGGACGGGTCTGGGGCCAACGTCCTGACTTTC	CASSLDGSGANVLTF
NA	NA	TRBJ2-5	TRBV11-2	TGTGCCAGCAGCTTAGTACAAGAGACCCAGTACTTC	CASSLVQETQYF
NA	NA	TRBJ1-1	TRBV10-2	TGCGCCAGCAGTGAGTCGAAAGGGGAGATGAACACTGAAGCTTTCTTT	CASSESKGEMNTEAFF
NA	TRBD1	TRBJ2-1	TRBV6-6	TGTGCCAGCAGTTCCCCGACAGGGTCCAATGAGCAGTTCTTC	CASSSPTGSNEQFF
NA	TRBD2	TRBJ2-3	TRBV11-3	TGTGCCAGCAGCTTAAGAGCGGGAGGGCTAGATACGCAGTATTTT	CASSLRAGGLDTQYF
NA	NA	TRBJ1-5	TRBV7-8	TGTGCCAGCACCGAACCGGCCAGTTCCCAGCCCCAGCATTTT	CASTEPASSQPQHF
NA	TRBD1	TRBJ2-5	TRBV4-2	TGTGCCAGCAGCCGGGAAAGGACAGGGGGCATTGGAGAGACCCAGTACTTC	CASSRERTGGIGETQYF
NA	TRBD2	TRBJ2-7	TRBV5-4	TGTGCCAGCAGCTTGGTGGGGACTAGCTCTTCCGAGCAGTACTTC	CASSLVGTSSSEQYF
NA	TRBD1	TRBJ2-5	TRBV2	TGTGCCGGGACAGGGGATGGTGAGACCCAGTACTTC	CAGTGDGETQYF
once	NA	TRBJ1-3	TRBV7-7	TGTGCTAGCAGCTTAGATTTGGGTCCTGGAAACACCATATATTTT	CASSLDLGPGNTIYF
NA	TRBD1	TRBJ1-2	TRBV9	TGTGCCTCCTCCGGGACAGGGGGATCTAACTATGGCTACACCTTC	CASSGTGGSNYGYTF
NA	NA	TRBJ1-1	TRBV5-1	TGCGCCAGCAGCCTTCCCGGACTGTCGAACACTGAAGCTTTCTTT	CASSLPGLSNTEAFF
once	NA	TRBJ1-5	TRBV30	TGTGCCTGGAACCAGGGGAGGGGAGGTCAGCCCCAGCATTTT	CAWNQGRGGQPQHF
once	NA	TRBJ2-3	TRBV7-2	TGTGCCAGCAACCCACGACGCGAAAATACGCAGTATTTT	CASNPRRENTQYF
NA	TRBD2	TRBJ2-1	TRBV4-3	TGCGCCAGCAGCCAAGAGGCACGGGCTAGCGGGGGGGGGTTCTTC	CASSQEARASGGGFF
NA	NA	TRBJ2-1	TRBV5-1	TGCGCCAGCAGCTTGGGAGGGCTCCCCTCTTTCAATGAGCAGTTCTTC	CASSLGGLPSFNEQFF
once	NA	TRBJ1-2	TRBV7-8	TGTGCCAGCAGCCCCGGAGGGGGGAACTATGGCTACACCTTC	CASSPGGGNYGYTF
once	TRBD2	TRBJ2-1	TRBV5-1	TGCGCCAGCAGCATCGATGGACTAGCGGGACGGAATGAGCAGTTCTTC	CASSIDGLAGRNEQFF
NA	NA	TRBJ1-5	TRBV12-5	TGTGCTAGTGGTCTTGGTAGCAGGAATCAGCCCCAGCATTTT	CASGLGSRNQPQHF
NA	TRBD1	TRBJ1-4	TRBV2	TGTGCCAGCAGTGCGAACAGGGGCACTAATGAAAAACTGTTTTTT	CASSANRGTNEKLFF
NA	NA	TRBJ2-2	TRBV18	TGTGCCAGCTCACTTCTTCGGACTGGGCCGAACACCGGGGAGCTGTTTTTT	CASSLLRTGPNTGELFF
NA	NA	TRBJ2-4	TRBV7-2	TGTGCCAGCAGCGCCGCCGGGGGAAAAAACATTCAGTACTTC	CASSAAGGKNIQYF
once	NA	TRBJ1-4	TRBV5-8	TGTGCCAGCAGCTTGGCCGGGTCTACTAATGAAAAACTGTTTTTT	CASSLAGSTNEKLFF
NA	NA	TRBJ1-4	TRBV14	TGTGCCAGCAGCCAAGGGGAGACGGAAAAACTGTTTTTT	CASSQGETEKLFF
NA	TRBD1	TRBJ1-4	TRBV6-1	TGTGCCAGCAGTGGGGGACAGGGGTATGAAAAACTGTTTTTT	CASSGGQGYEKLFF
NA	NA	TRBJ2-3	TRBV27	TGTGCCAGCAGCTGGGGACTTGGCACAGATACGCAGTATTTT	CASSWGLGTDTQYF
NA	TRBD2	TRBJ2-5	TRBV27	TGTGCCAGCAGTGGACTAGCGGGAGCACCTCAAGAGACCCAGTACTTC	CASSGLAGAPQETQYF
NA	NA	TRBJ2-1	TRBV15	TGTGCCACCAGCAGGGAATTAATGAGCTCCTACAATGAGCAGTTCTTC	CATSRELMSSYNEQFF
once	NA	TRBJ1-2	TRBV9	TGTGCCAGCAGCCTCGACGGGAACTATGGCTACACCTTC	CASSLDGNYGYTF
NA	NA	TRBJ1-2	TRBV28	TGTGCCAGCAGTGCCGGCAATTTTAACTATGGCTACACCTTC	CASSAGNFNYGYTF
NA	TRBD1	TRBJ1-2	TRBV9	TGTGCCAGCAGCGGCCCCGAGGACAGGGGGGGCCATGGCTACACCTTC	CASSGPEDRGGHGYTF
NA	NA	TRBJ2-5	TRBV2	TGTGCCAGCAGTGGGGCAGGACAAGAGACCCAGTACTTC	CASSGAGQETQYF
NA	NA	TRBJ2-7	TRBV18	TGTGCCAGCTCACCAAGTACCCACGAGCAGTACTTC	CASSPSTHEQYF
NA	NA	TRBJ1-1	TRBV2	TGTGCCAGCCCGGGGGGAAAAAGGAACACTGAAGCTTTCTTT	CASPGGKRNTEAFF
NA	NA	TRBJ2-1	TRBV9	TGTGCCAGCAGCGCGCCCTCGGGACGGGCCTACAATGAGCAGTTCTTC	CASSAPSGRAYNEQFF